One sample yielded the 10 T cell receptor beta chains listed below, sequenced in a study of identical twins' blood T cells. TCRdb used MiXCR to reprocess the 5' RACE reads, holding one entry per CDR3 protein. This sample carries 400,000 or so distinct CDR3 sequences, about 28% of them seen once, and the ten largest clones take more than 5.5%. The sample taken for sequencing was PBMCs. The source is a woman aged 18-55 years in good health.

To note about this clonotype: This may be a read error, as it is one base from a much larger clone. The rearrangement links TRBV5-1 to TRBJ1-4; D unresolved. This CDR3 region has 13 residues. Per the germline V gene, CDR1 is SGHRS and CDR2 is YFSETQ. CDR3 nucleotides: TGCACCAGCAGCCCTAGCGGGCGGGAAAAACTGTTTTTT. It specifies CTSSPSGREKLFF.

The J gene is TRBJ1-3, the V gene TRBV15; no clear D gene. CDR3 length: 13 residues. Germline CDR1 reads LNHNV; CDR2 reads YYDKDF (reference sequence). The V end lost 6 bases, the J end lost 0 bases, and 6 bases lay between the germline ends. CDR3 DNA: TGTGCCACCAGAACCTCCTCTGGAAACACCATATATTTT. Protein: CATRTSSGNTIYF.

This clonotype appeared a few times. The genes are TRBV2 and TRBJ2-5, with 14 bases lining up with TRBD2. Germline loops: CDR1 SNHLY, CDR2 FYNNEI. V gave up 5 bases and J gave up 3 bases; unmatched junction bases: 5. This CDR3 contains 16 residues. CDR3 sequence: CASSPGTSGREETQYF. CDR3 nucleotides: TGTGCCAGCAGTCCGGGGACTAGCGGGAGAGAAGAGACCCAGTACTTC.

A word on this clonotype: With a much larger clone just one base away, this may be a read error. This chain joins TRBV6-5 and TRBJ1-1, with no clear D. CDR1 MNHEY and CDR2 SVGAGI come from the germline V gene. Trimming stripped 5 bases from V and 1 base from J, with 5 bases between. The CDR3 spans 12 residues. CDR3 region: CASSHGNTEAFF. In nucleotides, the CDR3 is TGTGCCAGCAGTCACGGGAACACTGAAGCTTTCTTT.

V is TRBV9 and J is TRBJ2-1, with 7 positions matching TRBD2. From germline, CDR1 is SGDLS and CDR2 YYNGEE. This CDR3 contains 16 residues. J was trimmed by 0 bases and V by 3 bases; bases with no gene match: 6. The CDR3 reads CASSGYGGSSYNEQFF. DNA for the CDR3: TGTGCCAGCAGCGGATACGGGGGGAGCTCCTACAATGAGCAGTTCTTC.

This clonotype was counted a few times. This chain connects TRBV2 to TRBJ1-1, with 8 bases fitting TRBD1. In germline, CDR1 is SNHLY, CDR2 FYNNEI. The V gene end was trimmed by 6 bases and the J gene end by 4 bases; junction bases not matched to a gene: 4. This CDR3 comprises 13 residues. DNA of the CDR3: TGTGCCAGCAGGGACAGGGAGGGCACTGAAGCTTTCTTT. It translates to CASRDREGTEAFF.

A note on this clonotype: At one end the junction does not follow the germline gene, possibly because of a read error. This chain uses TRBV20-1 with TRBJ1-2; possible D gene TRBD1, 5 bases. Germline V gene data show CDR1 as DFQATT and CDR2 as SNEGSKA (reference sequence). CDR3 length: 13 amino acids. As DNA, the CDR3 is TGCAGTGCCTTAACACAGGAGACAAATGGCTGCACCTTC. Amino acids: CSALTQETNGCTF.

The CDR3 DNA reads TGCGCCAGCAGCCTCGGGACAGGGGCTGCCGGGGAGCTGTTTTTT. This sequence encodes CASSLGTGAAGELFF. The V gene is TRBV5-1, the J gene TRBJ2-2; 10 bases map to TRBD1. This CDR3 spans 15 amino acids. From germline, CDR1 is SGHRS and CDR2 YFSETQ. V was clipped by 4 bases and J by 6 bases; unmatched bases: 6. Full variable domain (remainder filled in from reference TRBV5-1 and TRBJ2-2): KAGVTQTPRYLIKTRGQQVTLSCSPISGHRSVSWYQQTPGQGLQFLFEYFSETQRNKGNFPGRFSGRQFSNSRSEMNVSTLELGDSALYLCASSLGTGAAGELFFGEGSRLTVL.

V usage is TRBV6-2 or TRBV6-3 and J usage is TRBJ2-3, with a weak D call TRBD2 (6 bases). V dropped 6 bases and J dropped 4 bases, with 14 bases sitting between them. This CDR3 is 14 amino acids long. From germline, CDR1 is MNHEY and CDR2 SVGEGT. CDR3 in DNA: TGTGCCAGCAGCCCGGTGACGGGGGCAGATACGCAGTATTTT. This translates into CASSPVTGADTQYF.

The rearrangement joins TRBV18 to TRBJ1-4; possibly TRBD1 for D (5 bases). Germline V gives CDR1 KGHSH, CDR2 LQKENI. V was trimmed by 6 bases and J by 7 bases, leaving 15 bases between them. This CDR3 contains 14 residues. The CDR3 region is CASSQEGIGEKLFF. In DNA, the CDR3 is TGTGCCAGCTCTCAAGAGGGGATCGGTGAAAAACTGTTTTTT.